This T cell receptor (beta chain) was captured in a study of shared clonotypes between healthy human individuals. Study conclusions and caveats: The genetic and exposure-history diversity represented was limited by few donors.

Turning to this clone: The antigen remains unidentified.

The naive CD8 population came from CD45RO-negative cells selected for CCR7, without terminally differentiated effector memory CD45RA+ cells. There were only Caucasian adults among the donors, and all lived in Nashville, Tennessee. The CDR3 is 16 residues long. CDR1 is LGHNA and CDR2 is YSLEER in the germline V gene. The V gene lost 1 base and the J gene lost 2 bases, with 15 bases spanning the gap. Using immunoSEQ multiplex PCR, the repertoire was profiled, and TCRdb retains in-frame clones only, with some absent. Found here are about 2 million clones, approximately 94% of them singletons; the top ten hold roughly 1%.

The V and J genes are TRBV4-3 and TRBJ2-7; perhaps TRBD1 as D (8 bases). Sequencing was done on a sample of naive CD8+ T cells sorted from blood. This TCR was sampled from a man aged 18-30 years in good health. CDR3 protein: CASSQAPQGGAYEQYF. The CDR3 DNA follows: TGCGCCAGCAGCCAAGCTCCACAGGGGGGGGCCTACGAGCAGTACTTC.